This T cell receptor (beta chain) was identified during a study of cytomegalovirus exposure and HLA in healthy donors. Study findings and constraints: Diagnosis of cytomegalovirus status made by the classifier reportedly showed high specificity and sensitivity. Many donors shared some public TCRs, even though most TCR sequences were rare. The tendency of first-cohort TCR clusters to co-occur in the roughly 130 validation repertoires was the finding of a later analysis. A few CMV-associated chains were confirmed in vitro to be specific for CMV antigens.

A word on this clone: No antigen is known for it.

The germline V gene encodes CDR1 GTSNPN and CDR2 SVGIG (reference sequence). The CDR3 totals 14 residues. The J segment lost 5 bases and the V segment lost 5 bases, leaving 12 bases of the junction unmatched. Data came from immunoSEQ multiplex PCR; TCRdb stores just in-frame clones and leaves some out. The data show 100,000 to 130,000 clones, with approximately 96% seen just once and roughly 0.67% held by the top ten. This TCR was recovered from a woman under 30 in good health and CMV-seronegative. The chain links TRBV30 to TRBJ2-7, with 7 bases lining up with TRBD1. Sequenced sample: PBMCs. CDR3 nucleotides: TGTGCCTGGGATAATACAGGGGCGCTCGACGAGCAGTACTTC. This encodes CAWDNTGALDEQYF.